The rows below give T cell receptor beta chains drawn from one sample of a study of T cells in Graves' hyperthyroidism and ophthalmopathy. TCRdb reanalysed the multiplex PCR reads using MiXCR and keeps one entry per CDR3 protein. The sample consists of around 610,000 distinct CDR3 sequences, about 14% of them appearing once. The sequencing sample was made of blood. These receptors were taken from a woman aged 40 to 55 with Graves' ophthalmopathy. The CDR3 runs from the conserved cysteine through the conserved F or W. The D gene is left open where the match is weak. Rows give clone size only sometimes, using once, few, many, or a class for an expanded clone.

D gene: .; J gene: TRBJ2-5; clone size: many; V gene: TRBV20-1; CDR3 protein: CSASFSRIETQYF; CDR3 DNA: TGCAGTGCTAGTTTTTCCAGGATCGAGACCCAGTACTTC
D gene: TRBD1; J gene: TRBJ2-2; clone size: few; V gene: TRBV12-3/TRBV12-4; CDR3 protein: CAIEGANTGELFF; CDR3 DNA: TGTGCCATTGAGGGGGCTAACACCGGGGAGCTGTTTTTT
D gene: TRBD1; J gene: TRBJ2-7; clone size: many; V gene: TRBV7-9; CDR3 protein: CASSPPQGAIYEQYF; CDR3 DNA: TGTGCCAGCAGCCCTCCACAGGGGGCAATCTACGAGCAGTACTTC
D gene: TRBD2; J gene: TRBJ2-2; clone size: many; V gene: TRBV27; CDR3 protein: CASSPVAGGGTGELFF; CDR3 DNA: TGTGCCAGCAGTCCCGTAGCGGGAGGCGGCACCGGGGAGCTGTTTTTT
D gene: .; J gene: TRBJ1-6; clone size: many; V gene: TRBV12-3/TRBV12-4; CDR3 protein: CASSLDAGIRSPLHF; CDR3 DNA: TGTGCCAGCAGTTTAGATGCAGGGATCCGTTCACCCCTCCACTTT
D gene: TRBD1; J gene: TRBJ1-2; clone size: many; V gene: TRBV11-2; CDR3 protein: CASSFGGQGVTYGYTF; CDR3 DNA: TGTGCCAGCAGCTTTGGGGGACAGGGCGTTACCTATGGCTACACCTTC
D gene: TRBD1; J gene: TRBJ2-7; clone size: many; V gene: TRBV11-1; CDR3 protein: CASSAGTGNGFYEQYF; CDR3 DNA: TGTGCCAGCAGCGCCGGGACAGGGAATGGTTTTTACGAGCAGTACTTC
D gene: .; J gene: TRBJ1-2; clone size: many; V gene: TRBV7-2; CDR3 protein: CASSLRRSSGYTF; CDR3 DNA: TGTGCCAGCAGCTTACGAAGGAGTAGTGGCTACACCTTC
D gene: .; J gene: TRBJ1-1; clone size: many; V gene: TRBV28; CDR3 protein: CASSTPGPRSTEAFF; CDR3 DNA: TGTGCCAGCAGTACGCCGGGACCACGATCCACTGAAGCTTTCTTT
D gene: TRBD1; J gene: TRBJ1-5; clone size: many; V gene: TRBV4-1; CDR3 protein: CASSQVSGGEGQPQHF; CDR3 DNA: TGCGCCAGCAGCCAAGTTTCAGGGGGCGAGGGTCAGCCCCAGCATTTT
D gene: .; J gene: TRBJ1-1; clone size: .; V gene: TRBV9; CDR3 protein: CASSVATRDGEAFF; CDR3 DNA: TGTGCCAGCAGCGTAGCAACCCGGGACGGTGAAGCTTTCTTT
D gene: TRBD2; J gene: TRBJ2-7; clone size: few; V gene: TRBV6-1; CDR3 protein: CASLSGSYEQYF; CDR3 DNA: TGTGCCAGTTTAAGCGGGAGCTACGAGCAGTACTTC
D gene: .; J gene: TRBJ1-2; clone size: many; V gene: TRBV7-2; CDR3 protein: CASSLVGETNYGYTF; CDR3 DNA: TGTGCCAGCAGCTTAGTCGGGGAGACTAACTATGGCTACACCTTC
D gene: .; J gene: TRBJ1-2; clone size: many; V gene: TRBV12-3/TRBV12-4; CDR3 protein: CASSGERRYGYTF; CDR3 DNA: TGTGCCAGCAGTGGAGAGCGTCGGTATGGCTACACCTTC
D gene: TRBD1; J gene: TRBJ2-5; clone size: many; V gene: TRBV6-1; CDR3 protein: CASSEAGTGSETQYF; CDR3 DNA: TGTGCCAGCAGTGAAGCCGGGACAGGGTCTGAGACCCAGTACTTC
D gene: .; J gene: TRBJ2-1; clone size: many; V gene: TRBV7-9; CDR3 protein: CASSLALGHNNEQFF; CDR3 DNA: TGTGCCAGCAGCTTAGCCCTCGGACACAACAATGAGCAGTTCTTC
D gene: .; J gene: TRBJ2-6; clone size: many; V gene: TRBV19; CDR3 protein: CASSQGGSGANVLTF; CDR3 DNA: TGTGCCAGTAGCCAAGGGGGCTCTGGGGCCAACGTCCTGACTTTC
D gene: .; J gene: TRBJ2-7; clone size: .; V gene: TRBV28; CDR3 protein: CASSFMTQPSYEQYF; CDR3 DNA: TGTGCCAGCAGTTTTATGACACAGCCCTCCTACGAGCAGTACTTC
D gene: .; J gene: TRBJ1-1; clone size: .; V gene: TRBV28; CDR3 protein: CASFGKTEAFF; CDR3 DNA: TGTGCCAGCTTTGGGAAGACTGAAGCTTTCTTT
D gene: .; J gene: TRBJ2-2; clone size: .; V gene: TRBV19; CDR3 protein: CASSPQAGTGGPGTGELFF; CDR3 DNA: TGTGCCAGTAGTCCTCAGGCGGGAACCGGCGGGCCGGGGACCGGGGAGCTGTTTTTT
D gene: TRBD1; J gene: TRBJ1-3; clone size: .; V gene: TRBV13; CDR3 protein: CASNPRTGKNTIYF; CDR3 DNA: TGTGCCAGCAACCCAAGGACAGGAAAAAACACCATATATTTT
D gene: .; J gene: TRBJ1-1; clone size: many; V gene: TRBV28; CDR3 protein: CASSLGGEMNTEAFF; CDR3 DNA: TGTGCCAGCAGTTTAGGAGGGGAAATGAACACTGAAGCTTTCTTT
D gene: TRBD2; J gene: TRBJ2-5; clone size: many; V gene: TRBV20-1; CDR3 protein: CSARETEGLALLETQYF; CDR3 DNA: TGCAGTGCTAGAGAAACTGAGGGACTAGCCCTTCTAGAGACCCAGTACTTC
D gene: TRBD1; J gene: TRBJ2-5; clone size: many; V gene: TRBV6-5; CDR3 protein: CASSSWAGGMETQYF; CDR3 DNA: TGTGCCAGCAGTTCCTGGGCAGGGGGCATGGAGACCCAGTACTTC
D gene: TRBD1; J gene: TRBJ1-2; clone size: .; V gene: TRBV11-2; CDR3 protein: CASSLHRGPNYGYTF; CDR3 DNA: TGTGCCAGCAGCTTGCACAGGGGTCCTAACTATGGCTACACCTTC